This paragraph reports one T cell receptor (beta chain). This clone has a handful of counts. This clone's antigen is unknown. No base-level quality is on record; no much larger clone is a single base apart. The data originate from a study of blood T cell repertoires in COVID-19 (TCRdb year 2020). Describing the broader study: Samples from collaborators originated in the United States, Italy and Spain and spanned both the acute and convalescent phases of COVID-19. The material from the prospective study consisted of cDNA or gDNA derived from T cells, B-cell-depleted T cells, or PBMCs. Subjects who had been exposed to COVID-19, were actively infected with it, or had recovered from it provided the deeply sampled blood TCRbeta repertoires that made up the dataset. The repertoires were released in a freely available public database intended as a resource for research on the immune response to SARS-CoV-2. The samples were drawn from two sources: the first 160 participants of the ongoing ImmuneRACE study, and over 950 subjects contributed by 6 global collaborators. The sample metadata nearly always contained a de-identified subject ID, COVID-19 status, age in years and sex. HLA class I and class II types, where available, came from metadata supplied by the sample provider rather than from assay-based typing.

General study outcomes and caveats: How much clinical and demographic metadata was included differed by source and by participant, and the metadata was provided uncurated.

Including cysteine and phenylalanine, the CDR3 has 14 amino acids. The only DNA kept is the CDR3, 42 bases in frame from the first base. Taken from the germline V gene, the CDR1 and CDR2 loops are SGHVS and FQNEAQ. V and J lose 4 bases and 3 bases, and a span of 12 bases separates them. Collaborating institutions collected whole blood in K2EDTA tubes following their own protocols. For TCRbeta analysis, collaborator samples were shipped as frozen whole blood, as isolated PBMCs, or as DNA extracted from either sample type. TCRbeta CDR3 regions were amplified from genomic DNA by means of the immunoSEQ Assay, a bias-controlled multiplex PCR. The study's processing was this. Nucleated cell counts per sample were estimated from amplification of reference gene primers within the assay. Sequence reads were collapsed and filtered to measure the absolute abundance of every unique TCRbeta CDR3 rearrangement. For each sample, productive Simpson clonality was calculated as the square root of Simpson's diversity index across productive rearrangements. The source is immuneACCESS, and TCRdb retained only in-frame sequences with V and J called. Part of the clones is not carried over; for the studies checked, unresolved V genes explain less than half of this, and the remainder is unexplained. Clone size and the V and J calls come from that table; the DNA yielded D and trimming. The sample table records 100,000 to 110,000 clones; around four fifths of these occur just once. The ten largest clones capture about an eighth of the sample.

The chain links TRBV7-8 with TRBJ1-2; a confident D gene designation cannot be given. This sequence originates from a woman in her 70s with acute or convalescent COVID-19. Source material: peripheral blood. The nucleotides are TGTGCCAGCAGCTCGATGGGGAGTGACTATGGCTACACCTTC. Its amino acids are CASSSMGSDYGYTF. The full variable domain, with segments outside the CDR3 supplied by the reference TRBV7-8 and TRBJ1-2 proteins, appears as GAGVSQSPRYKVAKRGQDVALRCDPISGHVSLFWYQQALGQGPEFLTYFQNEAQLDKSGLPSDRFFAERPEGSVSTLKIQRTQQEDSAVYLCASSSMGSDYGYTFGSGTRLTVV.